Presented here are 13 T cell receptor beta chains from one specimen sequenced in a study of blood T cell repertoires in COVID-19. TCRdb's copy holds only in-frame clones and misses some; the assay was immunoSEQ multiplex PCR. In the table there are 380,000 or so clones, around 87% of which are singletons. What was sequenced was PBMCs or T cells enriched from blood (not recorded which). The source of these receptors is a man aged 30 to 45 who had recovered from COVID-19.

The chain couples TRBV13 to TRBJ1-6; D is possibly TRBD1 (5 bases). The CDR3 totals 15 residues. Germline CDR1 and CDR2: PRHDT and FYEKMQ (reference sequence). V gave up 6 bases and J gave up 0 bases, with 9 bases separating them. The CDR3, as DNA: TGTGCCAGCAGGTCCCAGGGCTCCTATAATTCACCCCTCCACTTT. The encoded protein is CASRSQGSYNSPLHF.

The chain couples TRBV27 to TRBJ2-7, with D possibly matching TRBD2 (6 bases). This CDR3 contains 14 residues. Germline CDR1 reads MNHEY; CDR2 reads SMNVEV (reference sequence). The V and J ends lost 2 bases and 4 bases respectively, with 12 bases between them. Here the CDR3 reads CASSLRGSGYEQYF. CDR3 nucleotides: TGTGCCAGCAGTTTACGGGGGAGTGGTTACGAGCAGTACTTC.

The chain couples TRBV5-1 to TRBJ1-1; TRBD1 is a possible D gene (6 bases). Trimming left V 5 bases short and J 3 bases short, with 23 bases between. The germline gives CDR1 SGHRS, CDR2 YFSETQ. The CDR3 length is 17 residues. The CDR3 is CASSFERTRAGDTEAFF. CDR3 nucleotide sequence: TGCGCCAGCAGTTTTGAGAGGACTAGGGCAGGGGACACTGAAGCTTTCTTT. Based on the CDR3 plus reference TRBV5-1 and TRBJ1-1, the full variable domain is KAGVTQTPRYLIKTRGQQVTLSCSPISGHRSVSWYQQTPGQGLQFLFEYFSETQRNKGNFPGRFSGRQFSNSRSEMNVSTLELGDSALYLCASSFERTRAGDTEAFFGQGTRLTVV.

In nucleotides, the CDR3 is TGTGCCAGCTCACCACTTGGCTTCCCTAGCACAGATACGCAGTATTTT. Amino acid sequence: CASSPLGFPSTDTQYF. V gene TRBV18 combines with J gene TRBJ2-3; D remains unclear. Between the trimmed V and J ends, which lost 1 base and 0 bases, there was a span of 11 bases. From germline, CDR1 is KGHSH and CDR2 LQKENI. The CDR3 has 16 amino acids.

Of note for this clone: At one boundary the junction diverges from the germline segment, which might be a read error. The rearrangement joins TRBV5-8 to TRBJ1-5, with TRBD1 matching 7 bases. This CDR3 is built from 16 residues. In germline, CDR1 is SGHTS, CDR2 YDEGEE. The chain's CDR3 is CASGLRWGQRNQPQHF. DNA of the CDR3: TGTGCCAGCGGCTTGAGATGGGGACAGAGGAATCAGCCCCAGCATTTT.

The chain couples TRBV6-5 to TRBJ1-3; D uncertain. The CDR3 is 13 residues long. The V end was cut by 5 bases, the J end by 7 bases, with 12 bases between. Germline V CDR1 and CDR2: MNHEY, SVGAGI. In nucleotides, the CDR3 is TGTGCCAGCAGTCCTGCTTTTCAGAACACCATATATTTT. Residues: CASSPAFQNTIYF.

This rearrangement joins TRBV19 to TRBJ1-2; TRBD1 matches at 7 bases. Germline values: CDR1 LNHDA, CDR2 SQIVND (reference sequence). CDR3 length: 14 amino acids. V lost 6 bases to trimming and J lost 1 base; unmatched junction nucleotides: 5. The CDR3 DNA reads TGTGCCAGTAGGCGACAGGGAAATAACTATGGCTACACCTTC. This translates into CASRRQGNNYGYTF.

This chain connects TRBV1 to TRBJ2-5; TRBD2, as called in the table, went unchecked against the DNA. TRBV1 corresponds to a pseudogene. The CDR3 runs 15 residues. The CDR3 DNA reads as TGCACCAGCGCTAGCGGGGGGGGGTTCCAAGAGACCCAGTACTTC. It is translated as CTSASGGGFQETQYF.

The V call is TRBV10-3, the J call TRBJ1-5, with D tentatively TRBD1 (5 bases). Per the germline V gene, CDR1 is ENHRY and CDR2 is SYGVKD. V lost 11 bases, J lost 4 bases, and 21 bases lay in between. The CDR3 covers 15 residues. The DNA of the CDR3 is TGTGCCGCCGGCTCGCAGGGAGGAGGTAATCAGCCCCAGCATTTT. It specifies CAAGSQGGGNQPQHF.

V and J are TRBV5-6 and TRBJ2-4; D may be TRBD1 (5 bases). Trimming cost V 0 bases and J 3 bases, with 7 bases left between them. Germline V lookup: CDR1 SGHDT, CDR2 YYEEEE. CDR3 length equals 14 residues. The CDR3: CASSLGRGKNIQYF. Here the CDR3 DNA reads TGTGCCAGCAGCTTGGGAAGGGGCAAAAACATTCAGTACTTC.

This chain joins TRBV7-2 and TRBJ2-1; the match to TRBD2 covers 7 bases. V shed 3 bases and J 2 bases; nucleotides not matched to a gene: 4. Looked up from germline, CDR1 is SGHTA and CDR2 is FQGNSA. The CDR3 length is 15 residues. CDR3 in DNA: TGTGCCAGCAGCTTGACCAGCGGGACCTACAATGAGCAGTTCTTC. This encodes CASSLTSGTYNEQFF.

This clone was picked up one time. The chain employs TRBV9 and TRBJ2-1; D is ambiguous. V was cut by 5 bases and J by 8 bases, with 11 bases left in between. The CDR3 has 12 amino acids. Germline V gene data show CDR1 as SGDLS and CDR2 as YYNGEE. In DNA form, the CDR3 reads TGTGCCAGCAGTGCTAACGGGTATGAGCAGTTCTTC. As protein: CASSANGYEQFF.

Points on this clone: Other DNA sequences in this specimen translate into the identical CDR3. The V and J genes are TRBV27 and TRBJ1-2, with TRBD1 matching 7 bases. Trimming cost V 3 bases and J 7 bases; bases outside gene matches: 5. The CDR3 runs to 13 residues. The germline CDR1 and CDR2 sequences are MNHEY and SMNVEV (reference sequence). CDR3 protein: CASSFGQGGGYTF. The CDR3 nucleotides are TGTGCCAGCAGTTTTGGCCAGGGGGGTGGCTACACCTTC.